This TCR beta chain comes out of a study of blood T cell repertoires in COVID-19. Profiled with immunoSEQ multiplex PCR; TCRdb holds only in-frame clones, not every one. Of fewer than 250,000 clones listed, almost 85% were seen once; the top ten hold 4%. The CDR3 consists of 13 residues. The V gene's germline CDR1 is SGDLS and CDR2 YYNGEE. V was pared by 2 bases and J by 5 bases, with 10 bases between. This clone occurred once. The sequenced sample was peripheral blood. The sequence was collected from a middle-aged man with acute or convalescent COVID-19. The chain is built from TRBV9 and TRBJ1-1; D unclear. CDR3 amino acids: CASSVNLKTEAFF. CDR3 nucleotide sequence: TGTGCCAGCAGCGTTAACTTAAAAACTGAAGCTTTCTTT.